The rows below give T cell receptor beta chains drawn from one sample of a study of lymphopenia after photon versus proton radiotherapy. Generated by immunoSEQ multiplex PCR, the TCRdb table keeps only in-frame clones and is missing some. This table has 65,000 to 70,000 clones, roughly 93% appearing once. This specimen consisted of peripheral blood, obtained from a patient treated with photon-based radiotherapy. Receptors originate from a woman aged 70-85 years with pancreatic cancer. CDR3s include the opening cysteine and the closing phenylalanine or tryptophan. The D gene is left open where the match is weak. Rows may omit the clone size; those that give it use once, few, many or a size class.

J gene: TRBJ2-7; D gene: TRBD1; clone size: NA; CDR3 length: 15; V gene: TRBV4-2; CDR3 protein: CASSQEVDRVYEQYF; CDR3 DNA: TGTGCCAGCAGCCAAGAAGTAGACAGGGTCTACGAGCAGTACTTC
J gene: TRBJ1-1; D gene: NA; clone size: NA; CDR3 length: 11; V gene: TRBV6-1; CDR3 protein: CASSEVTEAFF; CDR3 DNA: TGTGCCAGCAGTGAAGTAACTGAAGCTTTCTTT
J gene: TRBJ2-2; D gene: TRBD1; clone size: NA; CDR3 length: 14; V gene: TRBV7-2; CDR3 protein: CASRTGQNTGELFF; CDR3 DNA: TGTGCCAGCAGGACAGGGCAGAACACCGGGGAGCTGTTTTTT
J gene: TRBJ2-7; D gene: TRBD2; clone size: NA; CDR3 length: 16; V gene: TRBV5-6; CDR3 protein: CASSLVGAGGLYEQYF; CDR3 DNA: TGTGCCAGCAGCTTGGTAGGAGCGGGAGGGCTATACGAGCAGTACTTC
J gene: TRBJ1-5; D gene: NA; clone size: NA; CDR3 length: 14; V gene: TRBV2; CDR3 protein: CASNFGYSNQPQHF; CDR3 DNA: TGTGCCAGCAATTTTGGTTATAGCAATCAGCCCCAGCATTTT
J gene: TRBJ1-1; D gene: NA; clone size: NA; CDR3 length: 16; V gene: TRBV28; CDR3 protein: CASSALGGLGNTEAFF; CDR3 DNA: TGTGCCAGCAGTGCCCTTGGGGGGCTCGGGAACACTGAAGCTTTCTTT
J gene: TRBJ1-1; D gene: NA; clone size: NA; CDR3 length: 16; V gene: TRBV19; CDR3 protein: CASSTTAGKVNTEAFF; CDR3 DNA: TGTGCCAGTAGTACCACAGCCGGTAAAGTGAACACTGAAGCTTTCTTT
J gene: TRBJ2-5; D gene: NA; clone size: NA; CDR3 length: 13; V gene: TRBV9; CDR3 protein: CASSVGGSETQYF; CDR3 DNA: TGTGCCAGCAGCGTCGGGGGTTCGGAGACCCAGTACTTC
J gene: TRBJ2-1; D gene: NA; clone size: NA; CDR3 length: 15; V gene: TRBV4-3; CDR3 protein: CASSPSGRLYNEQFF; CDR3 DNA: TGCGCCAGCAGCCCTTCCGGACGGCTCTACAATGAGCAGTTCTTC
J gene: TRBJ2-3; D gene: TRBD1; clone size: NA; CDR3 length: 14; V gene: TRBV29-1; CDR3 protein: CSVRGTGISDTQYF; CDR3 DNA: TGCAGCGTTCGAGGGACAGGTATTTCAGATACGCAGTATTTT
J gene: TRBJ2-1; D gene: NA; clone size: NA; CDR3 length: 14; V gene: TRBV19; CDR3 protein: CASSIGPRAHEQFF; CDR3 DNA: TGTGCCAGTAGTATAGGGCCTCGAGCCCATGAGCAGTTCTTC
J gene: TRBJ1-4; D gene: NA; clone size: NA; CDR3 length: 12; V gene: TRBV2; CDR3 protein: CASTEGPSGVFF; CDR3 DNA: TGTGCCAGCACCGAAGGTCCTTCGGGGGTGTTTTTT
J gene: TRBJ1-2; D gene: NA; clone size: few; CDR3 length: 14; V gene: TRBV30; CDR3 protein: CAWSVVGPEGGYTF; CDR3 DNA: TGTGCCTGGAGTGTAGTAGGGCCGGAAGGGGGCTACACCTTC
J gene: TRBJ2-2; D gene: NA; clone size: NA; CDR3 length: 16; V gene: TRBV7-7; CDR3 protein: CASSSDSAGAIGELFF; CDR3 DNA: TGTGCTAGCAGCTCAGACTCGGCAGGGGCCATAGGGGAGCTGTTTTTT
J gene: TRBJ2-1; D gene: NA; clone size: NA; CDR3 length: 15; V gene: TRBV7-9; CDR3 protein: CASSLEADSYNEQFF; CDR3 DNA: TGTGCCAGCAGCTTAGAGGCGGACTCCTACAATGAGCAGTTCTTC
J gene: TRBJ2-3; D gene: NA; clone size: NA; CDR3 length: 17; V gene: TRBV6-1; CDR3 protein: CASSELFGGRWTDTQYF; CDR3 DNA: TGTGCCAGCAGTGAATTGTTCGGGGGAAGGTGGACAGATACGCAGTATTTT
J gene: TRBJ1-2; D gene: TRBD1; clone size: NA; CDR3 length: 12; V gene: TRBV28; CDR3 protein: CASMTGVLGYTF; CDR3 DNA: TGTGCCAGCATGACAGGGGTGCTTGGCTACACCTTC
J gene: TRBJ2-1; D gene: NA; clone size: NA; CDR3 length: 14; V gene: TRBV11-3; CDR3 protein: CASSSRTVYNEQFF; CDR3 DNA: TGTGCCAGCAGCTCAAGGACAGTTTACAATGAGCAGTTCTTC
J gene: TRBJ2-3; D gene: NA; clone size: NA; CDR3 length: 16; V gene: TRBV11-1; CDR3 protein: CASSPPGSYRADTQYF; CDR3 DNA: TGTGCCAGCAGCCCTCCAGGCTCGTATAGGGCAGATACGCAGTATTTT
J gene: TRBJ2-5; D gene: NA; clone size: NA; CDR3 length: 13; V gene: TRBV27; CDR3 protein: CASRTGGQETQYF; CDR3 DNA: TGTGCCAGCAGGACAGGAGGGCAAGAGACCCAGTACTTC
J gene: TRBJ2-7; D gene: TRBD1; clone size: NA; CDR3 length: 11; V gene: TRBV28; CDR3 protein: CASSNTGTGVF; CDR3 DNA: TGTGCCAGCAGTAACACCGGGACAGGAGTCTTC
J gene: TRBJ2-2; D gene: TRBD1; clone size: NA; CDR3 length: 13; V gene: TRBV19; CDR3 protein: CASSMTGAGELFF; CDR3 DNA: TGTGCCAGTAGTATGACAGGGGCCGGGGAGCTGTTTTTT
J gene: TRBJ2-7; D gene: TRBD1; clone size: NA; CDR3 length: 18; V gene: TRBV28; CDR3 protein: CASSQFGRTGTANHEQYF; CDR3 DNA: TGTGCCAGCAGTCAGTTTGGGAGAACCGGGACAGCGAACCACGAGCAGTACTTC
J gene: TRBJ1-3; D gene: NA; clone size: NA; CDR3 length: 16; V gene: TRBV5-1; CDR3 protein: CASSLGQSFSGNTIYF; CDR3 DNA: TGCGCCAGCAGCTTAGGACAGTCGTTCTCTGGAAACACCATATATTTT
J gene: TRBJ1-2; D gene: NA; clone size: few; CDR3 length: 14; V gene: TRBV7-9; CDR3 protein: CASSLSEGSYGYTF; CDR3 DNA: TGTGCCAGCAGCTTATCTGAAGGCAGCTATGGCTACACCTTC
J gene: TRBJ2-2; D gene: NA; clone size: NA; CDR3 length: 14; V gene: TRBV30; CDR3 protein: CAWSLNPNTGELFF; CDR3 DNA: TGTGCCTGGTCCCTAAACCCGAACACCGGGGAGCTGTTTTTT
J gene: TRBJ2-6; D gene: NA; clone size: few; CDR3 length: 17; V gene: TRBV19; CDR3 protein: CASSFEGSLSGANVLTF; CDR3 DNA: TGTGCCAGTAGTTTCGAGGGGTCCCTCTCTGGGGCCAACGTCCTGACTTTC
J gene: TRBJ1-4; D gene: TRBD1; clone size: NA; CDR3 length: 17; V gene: TRBV9; CDR3 protein: CASSAEGDRPTNEKLFF; CDR3 DNA: TGTGCCAGCAGCGCGGAGGGGGACAGGCCTACTAATGAAAAACTGTTTTTT
J gene: TRBJ1-1; D gene: TRBD1; clone size: NA; CDR3 length: 16; V gene: TRBV7-2; CDR3 protein: CASSLAQTGLDTEAFF; CDR3 DNA: TGTGCCAGCAGCTTAGCCCAGACAGGGCTGGACACTGAAGCTTTCTTT
J gene: TRBJ2-7; D gene: TRBD1; clone size: once; CDR3 length: 14; V gene: TRBV7-2; CDR3 protein: CASSFSQGAGEQYF; CDR3 DNA: TGTGCCAGCAGCTTTAGTCAGGGGGCGGGGGAGCAGTACTTC
J gene: TRBJ1-4; D gene: TRBD1; clone size: NA; CDR3 length: 14; V gene: TRBV6-6; CDR3 protein: CASSRQGRNEKLFF; CDR3 DNA: TGTGCCAGCAGCCGACAGGGCCGTAATGAAAAACTGTTTTTT
J gene: TRBJ1-2; D gene: NA; clone size: NA; CDR3 length: 10; V gene: TRBV30; CDR3 protein: CAWSYRALAF; CDR3 DNA: TGTGCCTGGAGCTACAGGGCTTTGGCCTTC
J gene: TRBJ1-2; D gene: TRBD1; clone size: NA; CDR3 length: 15; V gene: TRBV5-1; CDR3 protein: CASSSTGGADYGYTF; CDR3 DNA: TGCGCCAGCAGCTCGACAGGGGGCGCTGACTATGGCTACACCTTC
J gene: TRBJ1-5; D gene: NA; clone size: NA; CDR3 length: 15; V gene: TRBV4-2; CDR3 protein: CASSRIGGGPQPQHF; CDR3 DNA: TGTGCCAGCAGCCGAATAGGTGGAGGGCCTCAGCCCCAGCATTTT
J gene: TRBJ1-1; D gene: NA; clone size: NA; CDR3 length: 13; V gene: TRBV4-1; CDR3 protein: CASSPGVRAEAFF; CDR3 DNA: TGCGCCAGCAGTCCGGGGGTTCGCGCTGAAGCTTTCTTT
J gene: TRBJ2-1; D gene: NA; clone size: NA; CDR3 length: 15; V gene: TRBV6-1; CDR3 protein: CASSEDVLPYNEQFF; CDR3 DNA: TGTGCCAGCAGTGAAGATGTACTCCCCTACAATGAGCAGTTCTTC
J gene: TRBJ2-1; D gene: NA; clone size: NA; CDR3 length: 11; V gene: TRBV19; CDR3 protein: CASSIFNEQFF; CDR3 DNA: TGTGCCAGTAGCATATTCAATGAGCAGTTCTTC
J gene: TRBJ1-1; D gene: NA; clone size: NA; CDR3 length: 14; V gene: TRBV7-2; CDR3 protein: CASSPDRLNTEAFF; CDR3 DNA: TGTGCCAGCAGTCCTGACAGATTGAACACTGAAGCTTTCTTT
J gene: TRBJ2-5; D gene: NA; clone size: NA; CDR3 length: 14; V gene: TRBV7-2; CDR3 protein: CASSLVARQETQYF; CDR3 DNA: TGTGCCAGCAGCTTAGTTGCTCGACAAGAGACCCAGTACTTC
J gene: TRBJ1-1; D gene: NA; clone size: NA; CDR3 length: 13; V gene: TRBV5-1; CDR3 protein: CASSLEPGTEAFF; CDR3 DNA: TGCGCCAGCAGCTTGGAGCCGGGGACTGAAGCTTTCTTT
J gene: TRBJ1-1; D gene: NA; clone size: NA; CDR3 length: 13; V gene: TRBV7-9; CDR3 protein: CASSGRMNTEAFF; CDR3 DNA: TGTGCCAGCAGCGGGAGGATGAACACTGAAGCTTTCTTT
J gene: TRBJ1-4; D gene: TRBD1; clone size: NA; CDR3 length: 15; V gene: TRBV7-6; CDR3 protein: CASRPTGATNEKLFF; CDR3 DNA: TGTGCCAGCAGACCCACAGGGGCAACTAATGAAAAACTGTTTTTT
J gene: TRBJ2-5; D gene: NA; clone size: NA; CDR3 length: 17; V gene: TRBV27; CDR3 protein: CASSLCVQSSEQETQYF; CDR3 DNA: TGTGCCAGCAGTTTATGCGTCCAATCTAGCGAACAAGAGACCCAGTACTTC
J gene: TRBJ2-4; D gene: NA; clone size: NA; CDR3 length: 16; V gene: TRBV2; CDR3 protein: CASREQGGVAKNIQYF; CDR3 DNA: TGTGCCAGCAGAGAACAGGGGGGGGTAGCCAAAAACATTCAGTACTTC
J gene: TRBJ1-1; D gene: NA; clone size: once; CDR3 length: 15; V gene: TRBV5-4; CDR3 protein: CASSPPPNAGTEAFF; CDR3 DNA: TGTGCCAGCAGCCCCCCACCAAATGCGGGCACTGAAGCTTTCTTT
J gene: TRBJ1-4; D gene: NA; clone size: NA; CDR3 length: 14; V gene: TRBV6-1; CDR3 protein: CASRKDATNEKLFF; CDR3 DNA: TGTGCCAGCAGGAAAGATGCAACTAATGAAAAACTGTTTTTT
J gene: TRBJ2-3; D gene: TRBD2; clone size: NA; CDR3 length: 14; V gene: TRBV11-3; CDR3 protein: CASSPGRASDTQYF; CDR3 DNA: TGTGCCAGCAGCCCCGGGAGGGCATCAGATACGCAGTATTTT